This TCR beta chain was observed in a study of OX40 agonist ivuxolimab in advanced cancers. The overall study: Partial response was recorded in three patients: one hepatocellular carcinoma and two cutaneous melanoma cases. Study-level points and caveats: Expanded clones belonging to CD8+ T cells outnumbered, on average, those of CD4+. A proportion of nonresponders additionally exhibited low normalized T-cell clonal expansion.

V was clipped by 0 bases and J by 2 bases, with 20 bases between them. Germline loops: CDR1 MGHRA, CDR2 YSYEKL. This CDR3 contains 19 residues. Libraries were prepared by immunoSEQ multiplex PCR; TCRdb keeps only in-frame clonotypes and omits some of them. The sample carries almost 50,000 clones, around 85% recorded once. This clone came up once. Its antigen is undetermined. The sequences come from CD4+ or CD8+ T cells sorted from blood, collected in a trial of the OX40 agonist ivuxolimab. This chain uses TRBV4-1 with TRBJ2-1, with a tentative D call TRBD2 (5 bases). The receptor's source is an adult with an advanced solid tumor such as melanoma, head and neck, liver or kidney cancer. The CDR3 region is CASSQDFRVLVPTYNEQFF. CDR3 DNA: TGCGCCAGCAGCCAAGATTTTCGCGTACTAGTCCCCACCTACAATGAGCAGTTCTTC.